The clone carrying this T cell receptor beta chain was seen many times. The data are from a study of T cells in Graves' hyperthyroidism and ophthalmopathy. RNA transcripts gave rise to amplified TCR beta CDR3 regions. In the first-round RT-PCR of the TCR CDR3, the HTBI primer set was used. Each CDR3 protein is one row after TCRdb ran MiXCR on the multiplex PCR reads. The sample holds around 500,000 distinct CDR3 sequences; around 15% are singletons and the top ten take approximately 13%. The sample was blood. This clonotype originated in a woman in her thirties or forties with Graves' hyperthyroidism.

The CDR3 DNA follows: TGTGCCAGCAGCCTGGATGGGATGTACGAGCAGTACTTC. The encoded protein is CASSLDGMYEQYF. The rearrangement uses TRBV7-2 and TRBJ2-7; D unresolved. Germline V CDR1 and CDR2: SGHTA, FQGNSA. This CDR3 contains 13 residues. V lost 5 bases to trimming and J lost 4 bases, with 12 bases between them.